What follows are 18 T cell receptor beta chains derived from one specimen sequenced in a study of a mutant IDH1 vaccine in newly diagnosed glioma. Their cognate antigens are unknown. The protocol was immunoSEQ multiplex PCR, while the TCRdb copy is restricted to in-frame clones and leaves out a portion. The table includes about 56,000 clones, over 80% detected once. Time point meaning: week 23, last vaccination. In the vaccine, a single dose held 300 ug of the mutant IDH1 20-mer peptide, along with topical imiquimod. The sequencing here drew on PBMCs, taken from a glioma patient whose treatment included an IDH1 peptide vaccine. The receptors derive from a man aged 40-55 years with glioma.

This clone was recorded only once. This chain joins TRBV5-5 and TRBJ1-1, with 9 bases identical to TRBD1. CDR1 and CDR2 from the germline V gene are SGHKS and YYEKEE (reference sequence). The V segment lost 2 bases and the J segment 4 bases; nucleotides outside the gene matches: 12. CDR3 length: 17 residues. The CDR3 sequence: CASSFSRTGVLGTEAFF. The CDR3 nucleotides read TGTGCCAGCAGCTTTTCCCGGACAGGGGTTCTTGGCACTGAAGCTTTCTTT. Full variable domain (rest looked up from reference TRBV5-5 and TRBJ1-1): DAGVTQSPTHLIKTRGQQVTLRCSPISGHKSVSWYQQVLGQGPQFIFQYYEKEERGRGNFPDRFSARQFPNYSSELNVNALLLGDSALYLCASSFSRTGVLGTEAFFGQGTRLTVV.

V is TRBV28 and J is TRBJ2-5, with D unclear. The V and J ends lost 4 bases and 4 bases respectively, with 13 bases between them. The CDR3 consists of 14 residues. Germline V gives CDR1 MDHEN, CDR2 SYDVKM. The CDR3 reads CASSYGGQGETQYF. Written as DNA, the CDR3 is TGTGCCAGCAGTTATGGCGGTCAAGGAGAGACCCAGTACTTC.

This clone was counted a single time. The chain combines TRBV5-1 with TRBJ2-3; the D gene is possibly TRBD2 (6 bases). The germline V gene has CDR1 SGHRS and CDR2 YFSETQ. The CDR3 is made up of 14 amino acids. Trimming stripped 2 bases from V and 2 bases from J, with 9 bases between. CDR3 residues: CASSFGGTTDTQYF. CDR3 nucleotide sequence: TGCGCCAGCAGCTTCGGGGGTACCACAGATACGCAGTATTTT.

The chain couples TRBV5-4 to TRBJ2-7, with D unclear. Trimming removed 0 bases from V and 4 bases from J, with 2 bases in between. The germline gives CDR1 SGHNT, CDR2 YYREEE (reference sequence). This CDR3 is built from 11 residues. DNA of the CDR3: TGTGCCAGCAGCTTGGGGTACGAGCAGTACTTC. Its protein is CASSLGYEQYF.

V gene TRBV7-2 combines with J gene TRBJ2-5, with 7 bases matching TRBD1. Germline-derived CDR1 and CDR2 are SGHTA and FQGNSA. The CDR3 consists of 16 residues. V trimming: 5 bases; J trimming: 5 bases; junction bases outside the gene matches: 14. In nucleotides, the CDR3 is TGTGCCAGCAGCCCAACCGGACAGGCTAGCACGGAGACCCAGTACTTC. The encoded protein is CASSPTGQASTETQYF.

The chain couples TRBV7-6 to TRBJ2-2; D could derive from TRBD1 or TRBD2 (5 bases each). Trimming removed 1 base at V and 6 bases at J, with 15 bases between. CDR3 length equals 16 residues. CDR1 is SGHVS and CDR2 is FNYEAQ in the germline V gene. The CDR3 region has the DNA TGTGCCAGCAGCTTAGAGCTTTTGGGGGTTGCCGGGGAGCTGTTTTTT. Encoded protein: CASSLELLGVAGELFF.

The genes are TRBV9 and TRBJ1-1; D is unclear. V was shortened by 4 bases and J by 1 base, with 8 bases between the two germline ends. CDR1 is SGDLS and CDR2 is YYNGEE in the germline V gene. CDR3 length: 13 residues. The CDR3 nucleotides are TGTGCCAGCAGCAGCCGACAGAACACTGAAGCTTTCTTT. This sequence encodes CASSSRQNTEAFF.

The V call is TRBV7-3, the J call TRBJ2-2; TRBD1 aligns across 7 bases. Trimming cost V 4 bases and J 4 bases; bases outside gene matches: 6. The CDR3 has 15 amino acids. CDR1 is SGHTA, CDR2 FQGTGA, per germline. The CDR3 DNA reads TGTGCCAGCAGCTCCCAGGGGGTGGGCACCGGGGAGCTGTTTTTT. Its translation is CASSSQGVGTGELFF.

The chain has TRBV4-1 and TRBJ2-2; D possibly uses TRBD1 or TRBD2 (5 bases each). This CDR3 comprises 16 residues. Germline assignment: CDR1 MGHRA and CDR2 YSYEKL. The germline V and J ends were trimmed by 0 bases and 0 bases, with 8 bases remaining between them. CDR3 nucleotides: TGCGCCAGCAGCCAAGAGCTGGGGGCGAACACCGGGGAGCTGTTTTTT. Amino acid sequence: CASSQELGANTGELFF.

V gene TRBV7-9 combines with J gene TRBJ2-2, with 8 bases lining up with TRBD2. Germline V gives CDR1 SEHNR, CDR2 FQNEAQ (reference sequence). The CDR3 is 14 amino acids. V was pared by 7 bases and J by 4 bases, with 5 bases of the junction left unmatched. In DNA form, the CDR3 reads TGTGCCAGCACCTCGGGGGGGGCCACCGGGGAGCTGTTTTTT. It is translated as CASTSGGATGELFF. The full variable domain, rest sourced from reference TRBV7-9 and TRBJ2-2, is DTGVSQNPRHKITKRGQNVTFRCDPISEHNRLYWYRQTLGQGPEFLTYFQNEAQLEKSRLLSDRFSAERPKGSFSTLEIQRTEQGDSAMYLCASTSGGATGELFFGEGSRLTVL.

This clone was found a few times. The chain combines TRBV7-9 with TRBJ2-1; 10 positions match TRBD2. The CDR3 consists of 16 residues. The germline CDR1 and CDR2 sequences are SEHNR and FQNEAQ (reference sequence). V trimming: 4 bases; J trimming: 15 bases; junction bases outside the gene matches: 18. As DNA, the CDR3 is TGTGCCAGCAGCTCAAGTAGTTCTAGCGGGAGAGTAGCGCCGTTCTTC. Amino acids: CASSSSSSSGRVAPFF.

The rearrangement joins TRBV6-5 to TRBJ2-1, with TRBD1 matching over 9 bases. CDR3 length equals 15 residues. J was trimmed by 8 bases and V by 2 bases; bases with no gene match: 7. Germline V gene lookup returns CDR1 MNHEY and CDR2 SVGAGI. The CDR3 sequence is CASSYLKTGGDEQFF. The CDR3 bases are TGTGCCAGCAGTTACCTAAAGACAGGGGGGGATGAGCAGTTCTTC.

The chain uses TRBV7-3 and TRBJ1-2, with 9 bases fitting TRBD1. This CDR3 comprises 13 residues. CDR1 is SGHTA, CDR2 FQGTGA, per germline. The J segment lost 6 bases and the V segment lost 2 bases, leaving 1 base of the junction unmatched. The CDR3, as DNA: TGTGCCAGCAGCTTAGGGACAGGGAATGGCTACACCTTC. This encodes CASSLGTGNGYTF.

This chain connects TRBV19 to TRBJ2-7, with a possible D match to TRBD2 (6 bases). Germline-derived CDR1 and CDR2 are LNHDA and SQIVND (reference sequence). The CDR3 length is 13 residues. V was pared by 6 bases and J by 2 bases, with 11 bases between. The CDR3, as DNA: TGTGCCAGTAGCCATGCGGGACCCTACGAGCAGTACTTC. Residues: CASSHAGPYEQYF.

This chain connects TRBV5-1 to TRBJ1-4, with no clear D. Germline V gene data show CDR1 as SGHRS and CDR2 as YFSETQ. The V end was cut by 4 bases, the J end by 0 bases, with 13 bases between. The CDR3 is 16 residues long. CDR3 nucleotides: TGCGCCAGCAGCCCCCGTCCAACAGCAACTAATGAAAAACTGTTTTTT. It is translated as CASSPRPTATNEKLFF. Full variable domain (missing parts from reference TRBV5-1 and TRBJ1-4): KAGVTQTPRYLIKTRGQQVTLSCSPISGHRSVSWYQQTPGQGLQFLFEYFSETQRNKGNFPGRFSGRQFSNSRSEMNVSTLELGDSALYLCASSPRPTATNEKLFFGSGTQLSVL.

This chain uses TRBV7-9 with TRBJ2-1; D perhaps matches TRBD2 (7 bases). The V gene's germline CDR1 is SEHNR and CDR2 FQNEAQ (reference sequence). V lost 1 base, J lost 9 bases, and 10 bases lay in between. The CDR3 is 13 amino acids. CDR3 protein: CASSLEGGSEQFF. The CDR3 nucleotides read TGTGCCAGCAGCTTAGAGGGGGGGAGTGAGCAGTTCTTC.

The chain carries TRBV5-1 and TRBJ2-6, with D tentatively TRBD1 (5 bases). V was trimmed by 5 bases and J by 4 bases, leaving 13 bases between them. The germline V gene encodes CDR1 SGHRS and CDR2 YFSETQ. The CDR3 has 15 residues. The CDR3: CASRGRVAGANVLTF. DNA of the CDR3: TGCGCCAGCAGGGGCAGGGTTGCCGGGGCCAACGTCCTGACTTTC.

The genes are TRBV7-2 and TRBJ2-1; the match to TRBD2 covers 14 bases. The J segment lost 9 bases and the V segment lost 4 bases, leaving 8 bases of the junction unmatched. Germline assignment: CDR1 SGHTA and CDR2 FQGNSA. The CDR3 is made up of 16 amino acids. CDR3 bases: TGTGCCAGCAGCTCCTCGACTAGCGGGAGGGGATTTGAGCAGTTCTTC. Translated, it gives CASSSSTSGRGFEQFF.